Listed below are T cell receptor beta chains from one sample, sequenced in a study of blood T cell repertoires in COVID-19. Only in-frame clones appear in the TCRdb table, and some are missing; sequencing was by immunoSEQ multiplex PCR. The table shows 55,000 to 75,000 clones, with around 87% occurring only once. The sample consisted of peripheral blood. These receptor sequences come from a man aged 50-59 years with active COVID-19. CDR3s leave out the opening cysteine and the closing phenylalanine or tryptophan. Rows give clone size only sometimes, using once, few, many, or a class for an expanded clone.

v_call,clone_size,cdr3_aa
TRBV28,-,ASSLTGTGANYGYT
TRBV30,-,AWSVKLLNTEAF
TRBV7-2,-,ASSLGDRIQETQY
TRBV3-1/TRBV3-2,-,ASSQGSLGGLPHEQY
TRBV29-1,-,SVATGPSNQPQH
TRBV3-1/TRBV3-2,-,ASSPELRGSPLH
TRBV7-2,once,ASSLGTGFSQPQH
TRBV4-3,-,ASSHDGRNTEAF
TRBV28,few,ASGLLNNEQF
TRBV3-1/TRBV3-2,once,ASSRYQASEYGYT
TRBV12-3/TRBV12-4,-,ASSLSHTEAF
TRBV5-5,-,ASSSGQGIYGNTIY
TRBV15,-,ATRSFNEQF
TRBV9,-,ASSPGLAGETQY
TRBV6-2/TRBV6-3,-,ASSYPPAGNEQF
TRBV27,few,ASSTFADTEAF
TRBV28,-,ASSSPVEQY
TRBV9,-,ASSAVGGNYEQY
TRBV20-1,-,SARVSGEQY
TRBV5-5,-,ASSLGADHRSRYGYT
TRBV19,-,ASMGLAGRFQNTQY
TRBV6-2/TRBV6-3,-,ASSRQGLNTEAF
TRBV6-2/TRBV6-3,-,ASSYSTAGNEQF
TRBV7-2,-,ASSLVASGGDEQY
TRBV30,-,AWSGLRTRRVDTQY